One and the same sample provided the 29 T cell receptor beta chains below, sequenced in a study of vaccination effects on CD4 cells after COVID-19 (dated by TCRdb to 2021 to 2024). Their antigens remain unidentified. In the ViraFEST assay, PBMC were stimulated with viral peptide pools, and antigen-specific CD4+ T cell clonotypes were then identified by expansion using TCR sequencing. After about 9 days of culture, CD4+ T cells were isolated with the EasySep CD4+ T cell isolation kit. The absence of prior SARS-CoV-2 infection in healthy vaccine recipients was confirmed by negative nucleocapsid antibodies before and after vaccination. Preparation of the library involved the immunoSEQ multiplex PCR assay. In TCRdb, the immuneACCESS table is reduced to in-frame sequences with V and J assigned. These tables do not hold every clone; where another copy was compared, an unresolved V gene accounts for under half, and the others remain unexplained. The sample has roughly 33,000 clones on record, about three quarters of them singletons. The ten biggest clones cover roughly 30% of the sample.

This sample comprised CD4+ T cells from PBMCs cultured with HCoV-OC43 spike peptides, obtained before COVID-19 vaccination. Reading the label with the study, this specimen's cell subset or site is: HCoV-OC43 spike overlapping peptide pool stimulation. The receptors derive from a human donor who received a COVID-19 vaccine.

The rearrangement joins TRBV5-1 to TRBJ2-2, with TRBD2 matching over 8 bases. The V segment lost 2 bases and the J segment 2 bases; nucleotides outside the gene matches: 2. Germline lookup yields CDR1 SGHRS and CDR2 YFSETQ. The CDR3 has 15 residues. CDR3 sequence reads: CASSFSGTNTGELFF. The CDR3 region has the DNA TGCGCCAGCAGCTTTAGCGGGACTAACACCGGGGAGCTGTTTTTT. Full variable domain (outside the CDR3, taken from reference TRBV5-1 and TRBJ2-2): KAGVTQTPRYLIKTRGQQVTLSCSPISGHRSVSWYQQTPGQGLQFLFEYFSETQRNKGNFPGRFSGRQFSNSRSEMNVSTLELGDSALYLCASSFSGTNTGELFFGEGSRLTVL.

The chain employs TRBV6-5 and TRBJ2-7; TRBD1 matches 7 bases. The trim removed 7 bases at V and 0 bases at J, leaving 9 bases unmatched. Germline assignment: CDR1 MNHEY and CDR2 SVGAGI. This CDR3 is 15 amino acids long. The CDR3 DNA is TGTGCCAGCACCCGGGACAGCTCTAGCTCCTACGAGCAGTACTTC. This encodes CASTRDSSSSYEQYF.

V and J are TRBV27 and TRBJ2-7; 8 bases align to TRBD2. Unmatched junction bases numbered 15, after V lost 7 bases and J lost 7 bases. The CDR3 length is 15 residues. Per the germline V gene, CDR1 is MNHEY and CDR2 is SMNVEV (reference sequence). In DNA, the CDR3 is TGTGCCAGCACCCCGGGGGGGTACCGAGAGAGAGAGCAGTACTTC. This encodes CASTPGGYREREQYF.

The chain employs TRBV7-3 and TRBJ2-2, with 7 bases aligning to TRBD2. The CDR3 is made up of 15 amino acids. The V gene's germline CDR1 is SGHTA and CDR2 FQGTGA. Unmatched junction bases numbered 8, after V lost 4 bases and J lost 6 bases. The DNA of the CDR3 is TGTGCCAGCAGCTCGACACGGGGGGACGCCGGGGAGCTGTTTTTT. Its translation is CASSSTRGDAGELFF. The whole variable domain, filled in from reference TRBV7-3 and TRBJ2-2, reads GAGVSQTPSNKVTEKGKYVELRCDPISGHTALYWYRQSLGQGPEFLIYFQGTGAADDSGLPNDRFFAVRPEGSVSTLKIQRTERGDSAVYLCASSSTRGDAGELFFGEGSRLTVL.

This clone turned up a few times. This chain uses TRBV9 with TRBJ2-3, with 14 bases lining up with TRBD2. The CDR3 is made up of 19 amino acids. With V trimmed by 0 bases and J by 0 bases, 6 bases remained unmatched. The V gene's germline CDR1 is SGDLS and CDR2 YYNGEE. CDR3 region: CASSVVGTSGGGSTDTQYF. CDR3 in DNA: TGTGCCAGCAGCGTAGTAGGGACTAGCGGGGGAGGTAGCACAGATACGCAGTATTTT.

This clone was detected only once. The junction departs from the called germline gene at one end, perhaps through a read error. The chain joins TRBV29-1 to TRBJ1-2; D remains ambiguous. Germline assignment: CDR1 SQVTM and CDR2 ANQGSEA. The CDR3 spans 15 residues. CDR3 nucleotide sequence: TGCAGCGTTGAAGATTCTCTTGGTTCTACAAGCCTGGCGTCCTTC. It codes for CSVEDSLGSTSLASF.

The sample holds one count of this clone. The chain links TRBV27 to TRBJ2-6; 8 bases align to TRBD1. V was clipped by 5 bases and J by 1 base; unmatched bases: 4. The CDR3 totals 16 residues. Germline CDR1 and CDR2: MNHEY and SMNVEV (reference sequence). For the CDR3, the DNA is TGTGCCAGCAGTGGGACAGGCCCTTCTGGGGCCAACGTCCTGACTTTC. Translating gives CASSGTGPSGANVLTF.

This clone appeared a few times. This chain joins TRBV10-3 and TRBJ2-7; no clear D. The CDR3 loop spans 14 amino acids. From germline, CDR1 is ENHRY and CDR2 SYGVKD. Between the trimmed V and J ends, which lost 3 bases and 1 base, there was a span of 10 bases. In DNA, the CDR3 is TGTGCCATCAGTGAAAGGACCGGGTCCTACGAGCAGTACTTC. It specifies CAISERTGSYEQYF.

V gene TRBV5-4 combines with J gene TRBJ2-2; a possible D gene is TRBD1 (6 bases). CDR3 length: 18 residues. V shed 4 bases and J shed 5 bases, with 24 bases lying between them. CDR1 and CDR2 from the germline V gene are SGHNT and YYREEE (reference sequence). CDR3 region: CASSRTQGPMTSTGELFF. Here the CDR3 DNA reads TGTGCCAGCAGCCGGACACAGGGTCCTATGACTTCAACCGGGGAGCTGTTTTTT.

This clone was seen a handful of times. V usage is TRBV6-4 and J usage is TRBJ2-2, with TRBD1 matching 8 bases. Germline trimming cut 4 bases from V and 6 bases from J; bases unmatched to any gene: 7. The CDR3 has 15 residues. CDR1 is MRHNA and CDR2 is SNTAGT in the germline V gene. The CDR3 DNA sequence: TGTGCCAGCAGTGCGTCCCTGACAGGGGCCGGGGAGCTGTTTTTT. Its translation is CASSASLTGAGELFF.

The V call is TRBV7-3, the J call TRBJ2-2, with 7 bases aligning to TRBD1. From germline, CDR1 is SGHTA and CDR2 FQGTGA. The CDR3 has 14 amino acids. V trimming: 1 base; J trimming: 7 bases; junction bases outside the gene matches: 3. The CDR3 sequence: CASSLNRGDGELFF. CDR3 coding DNA: TGTGCCAGCAGCTTAAACAGGGGTGACGGGGAGCTGTTTTTT.

The genes are TRBV19 and TRBJ2-3; D gene unclear. This CDR3 spans 12 amino acids. V lost 4 bases and J 5 bases, leaving 7 bases between the germline ends. Germline V gene lookup returns CDR1 LNHDA and CDR2 SQIVND (reference sequence). CDR3 in amino acids: CASSNQIDTQYF. In nucleotides, the CDR3 is TGTGCCAGTAGTAACCAAATAGATACGCAGTATTTT.

The chain carries TRBV5-6 and TRBJ2-6, with a tentative D call TRBD2 (6 bases). The CDR3 extends over 18 amino acids. Deletions cut 1 base from V and 0 bases from J, with 14 bases between. Germline-derived CDR1 and CDR2 are SGHDT and YYEEEE. CDR3 bases: TGTGCCAGCAGCTTGACAGGAGGGGACTTCTCTGGGGCCAACGTCCTGACTTTC. Translation gives CASSLTGGDFSGANVLTF. Using reference TRBV5-6 and TRBJ2-6 for the parts outside the CDR3, the full variable domain is DAGVTQSPTHLIKTRGQQVTLRCSPKSGHDTVSWYQQALGQGPQFIFQYYEEEERQRGNFPDRFSGHQFPNYSSELNVNALLLGDSALYLCASSLTGGDFSGANVLTFGAGSRLTVL.

This chain connects TRBV14 to TRBJ2-1; maybe TRBD2 (5 bases). The germline V gene has CDR1 SGHDN and CDR2 FVKESK. V shed 0 bases and J shed 9 bases, with 9 bases lying between them. This CDR3 has 13 amino acids. CDR3 sequence (DNA): TGTGCCAGCAGCCAAGATCGCGGGCTTGAGCAGTTCTTC. It encodes CASSQDRGLEQFF.

V usage is TRBV7-2 and J usage is TRBJ2-6; D gene unclear. This CDR3 is 15 amino acids long. Trimming left V 1 base short and J 5 bases short, with 9 bases between. CDR1 and CDR2 from the germline V gene are SGHTA and FQGNSA. This CDR3 reads CASSLGGTWANVLTF. CDR3 nucleotides: TGTGCCAGCAGCTTAGGGGGAACCTGGGCCAACGTCCTGACTTTC.

In regard to this clone: One end of the junction does not line up with germline, which may come from a read error. The chain recombines TRBV7-8 with TRBJ1-6, with D hard to call. The germline V gene has CDR1 SGHVS and CDR2 FQNEAQ. The CDR3 spans 15 residues. The CDR3 bases are TGTGCCAGCAGCTTATCAACCTCCAATAATTCACCCCTCCACTTT. This translates into CASSLSTSNNSPLHF.

The rearrangement joins TRBV27 to TRBJ2-7; D remains unclear. Germline-derived CDR1 and CDR2 are MNHEY and SMNVEV (reference sequence). V lost 5 bases, J lost 0 bases, and 8 bases lay in between. The CDR3 totals 13 residues. CDR3 in DNA: TGTGCCAGCAGTCGTGGACCCTCCTACGAGCAGTACTTC. As protein: CASSRGPSYEQYF.

In nucleotides, the CDR3 is TGTGCCATCAGTCGGACAGTGAACACTGAAGCTTTCTTT. Protein: CAISRTVNTEAFF. This rearrangement joins TRBV10-3 to TRBJ1-1, with D tentatively TRBD1 (6 bases). From germline, CDR1 is ENHRY and CDR2 SYGVKD. The CDR3 length is 13 residues. Deletions cut 5 bases from V and 0 bases from J, with 7 bases between.

The chain carries TRBV27 and TRBJ1-6; 7 bases fit TRBD1. Unmatched junction bases numbered 12, after V lost 5 bases and J lost 8 bases. There are 16 residues in the CDR3. Looked up from germline, CDR1 is MNHEY and CDR2 is SMNVEV (reference sequence). In nucleotides, the CDR3 is TGTGCCAGCAGTCCCCGCCAGGGGGGGCTTGATTCACCCCTCCACTTT. Protein sequence: CASSPRQGGLDSPLHF.

The chain has TRBV18 and TRBJ1-2; TRBD1 is a possible D gene (5 bases). This CDR3 is built from 14 residues. The V end was cut by 2 bases, the J end by 5 bases, with 12 bases between. Germline-derived CDR1 and CDR2 are KGHSH and LQKENI. CDR3 in DNA: TGTGCCAGCTCACCAGGGGCGGATACTTATGGCTACACCTTC. It translates to CASSPGADTYGYTF.

The V gene is TRBV7-9, the J gene TRBJ2-5; the D call may be TRBD1 or TRBD2 (5 bases each). The CDR3 is 14 residues long. V gave up 1 base and J gave up 7 bases, with 13 bases separating them. Germline values: CDR1 SEHNR, CDR2 FQNEAQ (reference sequence). Here the CDR3 reads CASSLGAGTWTQYF. For the CDR3, the DNA is TGTGCCAGCAGCTTAGGCGCAGGGACGTGGACCCAGTACTTC.

The V call is TRBV21-1, the J call TRBJ1-1; the table's D call TRBD1 went unverified against the DNA. TRBV21-1 is assigned pseudogene status. The CDR3 has 13 residues. CDR3: CAMGQGTNTEAFF. CDR3 sequence (DNA): TGTGCCATGGGACAGGGTACGAACACTGAAGCTTTCTTT.

The V call is TRBV4-2, the J call TRBJ1-2, with a tentative D call TRBD1 (6 bases). From germline, CDR1 is LGHNA and CDR2 YNFKEQ. This CDR3 comprises 13 residues. The ends were cut back, 1 base at V and 7 bases at J, with 10 bases in the middle. The CDR3 sequence: CASSQVRRGGYTF. The CDR3 nucleotides read TGTGCCAGCAGCCAAGTCCGCAGGGGTGGCTACACCTTC.

The V call is TRBV5-1, the J call TRBJ2-5, with 10 bases lining up with TRBD2. Unmatched junction bases numbered 6, after V lost 6 bases and J lost 4 bases. The CDR3 contains 14 residues. CDR1 and CDR2 from the germline V gene are SGHRS and YFSETQ. The CDR3 spells CASTKRGGGETQYF. CDR3 coding DNA: TGCGCCAGCACCAAGCGGGGGGGTGGAGAGACCCAGTACTTC.

The chain uses TRBV3-1 (or the pseudogene TRBV3-2) and TRBJ1-4; D is uncertain. The length of the CDR3 is 12 residues. V lost 5 bases and J 7 bases, leaving 8 bases between the germline ends. The germline V gene has CDR1 LGHDT and CDR2 YNNKEL (reference sequence). CDR3: CASSRLGEKLFF. CDR3 nucleotide sequence: TGTGCCAGCAGCAGGTTGGGTGAAAAACTGTTTTTT.

This rearrangement joins TRBV10-3 to TRBJ1-2; D is perhaps TRBD1 (5 bases). The CDR3 totals 15 residues. Trimming shortened V by 10 bases and J by 1 base, and 19 bases separated the two germline ends. In germline, CDR1 is ENHRY, CDR2 SYGVKD. In DNA, the CDR3 is TGTGCCACCTTATTTCGGGGGGAAGATAACTATGGCTACACCTTC. Amino acid sequence: CATLFRGEDNYGYTF.

The table lists this clone with a count of one. The V and J genes are TRBV5-5 and TRBJ2-3; D remains unclear. Germline values: CDR1 SGHKS, CDR2 YYEKEE (reference sequence). V dropped 0 bases and J dropped 5 bases, with 7 bases sitting between them. The CDR3 extends over 13 amino acids. CDR3 nucleotide sequence: TGTGCCAGCAGCTTGGAATCGAGAGATACGCAGTATTTT. Protein: CASSLESRDTQYF.

The chain has TRBV4-1 and TRBJ1-1, with D possibly being TRBD1 (5 bases). Between the trimmed V and J ends, which lost 4 bases and 9 bases, there was a span of 18 bases. This CDR3 has 14 amino acids. From germline, CDR1 is MGHRA and CDR2 YSYEKL. CDR3 residues: CASSRQGREGKAFF. The CDR3 nucleotides are TGCGCCAGCAGCCGGCAGGGTCGGGAGGGAAAAGCTTTCTTT.

The chain has TRBV4-2 and TRBJ2-7; TRBD1 aligns across 9 bases. The ends lost 3 bases at V and 3 bases at J; junction bases unmatched: 9. Germline CDR1 is LGHNA and CDR2 is YNFKEQ. This CDR3 region has 16 residues. The CDR3 bases are TGTGCCAGCAGCCAGGGGGACTGGACAGGGGACTACGAGCAGTACTTC. Translated, it gives CASSQGDWTGDYEQYF.